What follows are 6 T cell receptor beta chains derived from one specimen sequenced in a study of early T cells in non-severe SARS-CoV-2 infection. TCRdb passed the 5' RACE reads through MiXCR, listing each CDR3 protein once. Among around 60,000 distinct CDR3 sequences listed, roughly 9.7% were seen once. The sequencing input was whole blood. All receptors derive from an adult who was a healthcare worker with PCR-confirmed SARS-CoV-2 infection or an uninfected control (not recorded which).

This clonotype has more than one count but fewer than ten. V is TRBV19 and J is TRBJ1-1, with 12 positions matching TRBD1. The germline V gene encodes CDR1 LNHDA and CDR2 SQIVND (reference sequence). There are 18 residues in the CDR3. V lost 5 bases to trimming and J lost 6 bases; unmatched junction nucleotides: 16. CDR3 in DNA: TGTGCCAGTAGTCCGTCCCGGGACAGGGGGCATGGGCTAGCTGAAGCTTTCTTT. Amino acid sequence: CASSPSRDRGHGLAEAFF.

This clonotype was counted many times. The CDR3 nucleotides are TGTGCCAGCAGTTTGCGGCGCACAGATACGCAGTATTTT. It encodes CASSLRRTDTQYF. This chain links TRBV12-3 or TRBV12-4 with TRBJ2-3; no clear D gene. Trimming stripped 3 bases from V and 1 base from J, with 5 bases between. The CDR3 totals 13 residues.

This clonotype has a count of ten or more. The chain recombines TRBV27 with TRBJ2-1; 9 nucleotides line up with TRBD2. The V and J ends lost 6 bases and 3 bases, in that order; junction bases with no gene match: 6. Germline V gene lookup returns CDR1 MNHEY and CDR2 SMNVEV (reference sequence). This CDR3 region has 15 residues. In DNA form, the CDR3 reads TGTGCCAGCAGGACCACTAGCGGGCACTACAATGAGCAGTTCTTC. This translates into CASRTTSGHYNEQFF.

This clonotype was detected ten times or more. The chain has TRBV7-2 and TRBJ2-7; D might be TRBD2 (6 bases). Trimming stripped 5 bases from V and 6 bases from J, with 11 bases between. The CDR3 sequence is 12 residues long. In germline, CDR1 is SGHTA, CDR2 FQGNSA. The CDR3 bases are TGTGCCAGCAGCAACCCCGGGGGCGAGCAGTACTTC. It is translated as CASSNPGGEQYF.

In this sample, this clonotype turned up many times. CDR3 DNA: TGTGCCAGCACCCCGACAGGGAACGCCTATGGCTACACCTTC. Its protein product is CASTPTGNAYGYTF. The chain uses TRBV6-2 or TRBV6-3 and TRBJ1-2; 7 nucleotides align to TRBD1. The CDR3 contains 14 residues. Germline values: CDR1 MNHEY, CDR2 SVGEGT. With 7 bases clipped from V and 4 bases from J, the junction kept 9 bases outside the gene matches.

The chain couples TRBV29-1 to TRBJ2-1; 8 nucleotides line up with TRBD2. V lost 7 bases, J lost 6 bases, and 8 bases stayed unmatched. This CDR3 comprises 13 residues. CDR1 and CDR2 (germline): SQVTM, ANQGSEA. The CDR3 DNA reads TGCAGCGCAAAACTAGCGGTGGTCAATGAGCAGTTCTTC. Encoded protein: CSAKLAVVNEQFF.